This is a list of T cell receptor beta chains from one sample in a study of T cells expressing NK-cell markers. For each CDR3 protein, TCRdb gives one entry from its re-call of the 5' RACE reads, without DNA. The repertoire table contains some 460,000 distinct CDR3 sequences. The sequenced material came from blood T cells: a sorted CD56 or NKG2C T cell subset, CD4+ or CD8+ T cells, or bulk PBMC T cells (not recorded which). These receptors came from a woman between 50 and 59 years old in good health. CDR3s include the opening cysteine and the closing phenylalanine or tryptophan.

cdr3_length	j_call	v_call	cdr3_aa
15	TRBJ2-1	TRBV6-6	CASRGGTSTFHEQFF
16	TRBJ2-7	TRBV20-1	CSAMSPAGGVTYEQYF
13	TRBJ2-5	TRBV5-1	CASSSTGQETQYF
16	TRBJ2-3	TRBV15	CATSRAAGWVKDTQYF
15	TRBJ1-5	TRBV10-3	CAISVGTGSNQPQHF
12	TRBJ2-2	TRBV6-4	CASRRSTGELFF
16	TRBJ1-5	TRBV5-1	CASSLGQGGRNQPQHF
16	TRBJ2-6	TRBV20-1	CSAPGEGGSGANVLTF
14	TRBJ2-1	TRBV7-9	CASSLDVGGHEQFF
15	TRBJ2-1	TRBV27	CASSPSGRAGSEQFF
11	TRBJ2-5	TRBV29-1	CSGIFVETQYF
14	TRBJ2-3	TRBV29-1	CSVEDRVGTDTQYF
12	TRBJ2-1	TRBV6-5	CASEGADNEQFF
12	TRBJ2-7	TRBV10-3	CAISLDRDEQYF
14	TRBJ1-3	TRBV15	CATQGGYSGNTIYF
19	TRBJ2-1	TRBV9	CASSVEGQGLAATYNEQFF
18	TRBJ2-6	TRBV6-2/TRBV6-3	CASSSPGQGSSGANVLTF